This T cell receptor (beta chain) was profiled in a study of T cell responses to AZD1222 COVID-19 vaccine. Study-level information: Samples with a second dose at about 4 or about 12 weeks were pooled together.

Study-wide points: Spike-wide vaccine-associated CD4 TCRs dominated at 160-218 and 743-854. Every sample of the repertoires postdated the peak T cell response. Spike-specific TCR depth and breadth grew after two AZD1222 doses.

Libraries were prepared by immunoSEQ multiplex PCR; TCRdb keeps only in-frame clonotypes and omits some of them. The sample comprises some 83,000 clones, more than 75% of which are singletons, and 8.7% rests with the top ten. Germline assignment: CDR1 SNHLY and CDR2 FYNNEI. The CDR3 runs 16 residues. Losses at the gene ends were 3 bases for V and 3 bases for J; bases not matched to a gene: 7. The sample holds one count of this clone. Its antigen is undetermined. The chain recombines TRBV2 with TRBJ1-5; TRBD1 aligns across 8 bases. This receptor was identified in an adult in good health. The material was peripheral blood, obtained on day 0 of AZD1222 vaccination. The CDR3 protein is CASSDPRQGPNQPQHF. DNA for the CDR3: TGTGCCAGCAGTGACCCCCGACAGGGGCCCAATCAGCCCCAGCATTTT.